One TCR beta chain is described in this entry. This record belongs to a study of blood T cell repertoires in COVID-19. For the study at large: Acute-phase and convalescent COVID-19 samples originated in the United States, Italy and Spain.

The repertoire was sequenced with immunoSEQ multiplex PCR; TCRdb's copy has only in-frame clones and lacks some. The sample contains about 220,000 clones, 80% to 90% of which appear only once. This CDR3 is built from 14 residues. CDR1 LNHDA and CDR2 SQIVND come from the germline V gene (reference sequence). Trimming removed 9 bases from V and 6 bases from J; junction bases left unmatched: 8. The sample was PBMCs or T cells enriched from blood (not recorded which). The chain is built from TRBV19 and TRBJ2-2, with 9 positions matching TRBD1. The receptor was isolated from a woman in her thirties or forties with acute COVID-19. CDR3 sequence (DNA): TGTGCCAGCCGGGACAGGGTGATGTCCGGGGAGCTGTTTTTT. Translated: CASRDRVMSGELFF.